Below, one TCR beta chain is given with its context. Germline lookup yields CDR1 MNHNS and CDR2 SASEGT. The CDR3 is 12 amino acids. With 6 bases removed from V and 3 bases from J, the gap between germline ends came to 9 bases. These data originate in a study of shared clonotypes between healthy human individuals. Using immunoSEQ multiplex PCR, the repertoire was profiled, and TCRdb retains in-frame clones only, with some absent. The repertoire holds under 80,000 clones, with over 55% as singletons. The sequenced material came from memory CD8+ T cells sorted from blood. Subset denoted: CD45RO+ cells pooled with CCR7-negative TemRA cells. The chain couples TRBV6-1 to TRBJ2-7; D is uncertain. The receptor comes from a man under 40 in good health. The CDR3 protein is CASRISSYEQYF. In DNA form, the CDR3 reads TGTGCCAGCAGAATCTCCAGCTACGAGCAGTACTTC.